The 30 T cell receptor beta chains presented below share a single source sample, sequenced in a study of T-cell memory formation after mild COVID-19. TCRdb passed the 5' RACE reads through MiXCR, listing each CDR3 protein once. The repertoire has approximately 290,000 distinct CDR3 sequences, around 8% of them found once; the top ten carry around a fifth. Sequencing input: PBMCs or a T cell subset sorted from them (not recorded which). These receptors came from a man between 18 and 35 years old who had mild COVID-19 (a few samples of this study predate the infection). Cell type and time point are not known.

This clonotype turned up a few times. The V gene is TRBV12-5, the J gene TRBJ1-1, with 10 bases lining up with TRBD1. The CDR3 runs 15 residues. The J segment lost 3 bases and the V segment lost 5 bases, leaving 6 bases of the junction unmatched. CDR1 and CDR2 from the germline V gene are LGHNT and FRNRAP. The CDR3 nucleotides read TGTGCTAGTGGTCCGGGACAGGGGATAGACACTGAAGCTTTCTTT. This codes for CASGPGQGIDTEAFF.

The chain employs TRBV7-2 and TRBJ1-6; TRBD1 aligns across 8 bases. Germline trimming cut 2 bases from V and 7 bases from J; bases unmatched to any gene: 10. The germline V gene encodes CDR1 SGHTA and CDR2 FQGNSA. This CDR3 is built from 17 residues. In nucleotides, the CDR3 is TGTGCCAGCAGCTTAATGACAGGGGCTAAAGTAAATTCACCCCTCCACTTT. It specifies CASSLMTGAKVNSPLHF.

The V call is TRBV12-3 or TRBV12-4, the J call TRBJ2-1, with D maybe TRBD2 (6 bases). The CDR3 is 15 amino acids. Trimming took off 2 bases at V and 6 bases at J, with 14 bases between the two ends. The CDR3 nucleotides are TGTGCCAGCAGTTTAATTTTAGAGACTAGCAATGAGCAGTTCTTC. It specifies CASSLILETSNEQFF.

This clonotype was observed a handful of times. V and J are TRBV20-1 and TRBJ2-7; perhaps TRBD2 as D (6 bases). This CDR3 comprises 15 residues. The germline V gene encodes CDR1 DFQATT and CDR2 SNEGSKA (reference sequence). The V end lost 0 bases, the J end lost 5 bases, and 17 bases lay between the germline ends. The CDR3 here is CSARDGLGGSHEQYF. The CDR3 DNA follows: TGCAGTGCTAGAGATGGCCTGGGGGGAAGCCACGAGCAGTACTTC.

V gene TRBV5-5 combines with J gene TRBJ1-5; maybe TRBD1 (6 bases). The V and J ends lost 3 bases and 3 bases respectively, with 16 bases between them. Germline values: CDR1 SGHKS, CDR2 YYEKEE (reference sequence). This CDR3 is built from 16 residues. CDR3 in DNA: TGTGCCAGCAGCTCGACAGGCCTAACCTTCAATCAGCCCCAGCATTTT. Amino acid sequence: CASSSTGLTFNQPQHF.

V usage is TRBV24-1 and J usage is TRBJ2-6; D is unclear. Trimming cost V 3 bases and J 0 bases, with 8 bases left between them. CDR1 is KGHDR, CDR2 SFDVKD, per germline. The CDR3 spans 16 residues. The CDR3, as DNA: TGTGCCACCAGTGATCCAGGTGGCTCTGGGGCCAACGTCCTGACTTTC. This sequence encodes CATSDPGGSGANVLTF.

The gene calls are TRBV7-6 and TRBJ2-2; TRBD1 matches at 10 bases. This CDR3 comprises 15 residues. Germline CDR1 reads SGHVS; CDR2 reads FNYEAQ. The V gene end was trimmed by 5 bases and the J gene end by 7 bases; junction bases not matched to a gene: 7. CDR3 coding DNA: TGTGCCAGCAGCCCCGGACAGGGGGGGGTCGGGGAGCTGTTTTTT. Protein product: CASSPGQGGVGELFF.

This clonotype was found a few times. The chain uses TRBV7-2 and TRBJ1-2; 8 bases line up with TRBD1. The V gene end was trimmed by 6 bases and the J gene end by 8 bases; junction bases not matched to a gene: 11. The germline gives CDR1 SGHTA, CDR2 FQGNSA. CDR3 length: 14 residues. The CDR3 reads CASSSGGSSLGYTF. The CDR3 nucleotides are TGTGCCAGCAGTTCAGGGGGCTCATCCCTGGGCTACACCTTC. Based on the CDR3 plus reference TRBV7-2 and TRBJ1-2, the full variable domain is GAGVSQSPSNKVTEKGKDVELRCDPISGHTALYWYRQSLGQGLEFLIYFQGNSAPDKSGLPSDRFSAERTGGSVSTLTIQRTQQEDSAVYLCASSSGGSSLGYTFGSGTRLTVV.

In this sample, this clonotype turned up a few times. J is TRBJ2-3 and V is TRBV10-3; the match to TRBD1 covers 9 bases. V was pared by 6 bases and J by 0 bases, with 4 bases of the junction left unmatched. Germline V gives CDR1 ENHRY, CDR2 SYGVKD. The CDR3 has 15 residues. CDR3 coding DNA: TGTGCCATCAGGGGGACAGGGACTAGCACAGATACGCAGTATTTT. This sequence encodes CAIRGTGTSTDTQYF.

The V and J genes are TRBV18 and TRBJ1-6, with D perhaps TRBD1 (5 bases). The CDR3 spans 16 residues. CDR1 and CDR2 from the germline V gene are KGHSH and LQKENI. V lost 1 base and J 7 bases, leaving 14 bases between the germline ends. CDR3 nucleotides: TGTGCCAGCTCACCACGGTGGGACGATAGGAATTCACCCCTCCACTTT. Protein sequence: CASSPRWDDRNSPLHF.

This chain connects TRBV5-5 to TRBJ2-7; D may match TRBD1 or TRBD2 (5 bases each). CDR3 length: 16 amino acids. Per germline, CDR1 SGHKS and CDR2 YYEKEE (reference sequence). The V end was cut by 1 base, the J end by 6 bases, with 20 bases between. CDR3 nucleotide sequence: TGTGCCAGCAGCTTGTGGGGGACGCGTACCCGGGGCGAGCAGTACGTC. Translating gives CASSLWGTRTRGEQYV.

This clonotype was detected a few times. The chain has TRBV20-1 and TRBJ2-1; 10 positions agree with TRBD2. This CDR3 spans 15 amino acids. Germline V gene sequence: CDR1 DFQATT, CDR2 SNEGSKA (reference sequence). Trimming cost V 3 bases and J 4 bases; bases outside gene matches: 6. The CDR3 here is CSASAAGGLYNEQFF. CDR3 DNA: TGCAGTGCTAGTGCAGCGGGGGGGCTATACAATGAGCAGTTCTTC.

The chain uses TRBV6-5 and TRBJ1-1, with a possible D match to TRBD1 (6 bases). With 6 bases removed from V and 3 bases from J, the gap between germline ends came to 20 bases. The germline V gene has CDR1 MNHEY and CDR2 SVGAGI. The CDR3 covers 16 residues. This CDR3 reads CASRRQPWGPHTEAFF. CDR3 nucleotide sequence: TGTGCCAGCAGACGCCAGCCGTGGGGGCCCCACACTGAAGCTTTCTTT.

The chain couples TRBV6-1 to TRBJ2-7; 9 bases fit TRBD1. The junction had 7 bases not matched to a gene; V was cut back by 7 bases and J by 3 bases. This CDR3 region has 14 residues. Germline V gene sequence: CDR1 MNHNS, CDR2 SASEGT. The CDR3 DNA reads TGTGCCAGCAAACCGGGACAGGGAAGCTACGAGCAGTACGTC. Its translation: CASKPGQGSYEQYV.

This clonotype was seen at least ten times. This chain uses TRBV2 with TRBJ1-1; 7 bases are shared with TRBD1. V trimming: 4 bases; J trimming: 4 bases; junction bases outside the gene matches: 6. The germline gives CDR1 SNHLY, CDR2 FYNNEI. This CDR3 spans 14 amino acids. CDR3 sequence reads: CASSGRQGSTEAFF. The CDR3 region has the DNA TGTGCCAGCAGTGGCAGACAGGGTAGCACTGAAGCTTTCTTT. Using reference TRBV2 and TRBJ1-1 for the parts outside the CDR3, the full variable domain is EPEVTQTPSHQVTQMGQEVILRCVPISNHLYFYWYRQILGQKVEFLVSFYNNEISEKSEIFDDQFSVERPDGSNFTLKIRSTKLEDSAMYFCASSGRQGSTEAFFGQGTRLTVV.

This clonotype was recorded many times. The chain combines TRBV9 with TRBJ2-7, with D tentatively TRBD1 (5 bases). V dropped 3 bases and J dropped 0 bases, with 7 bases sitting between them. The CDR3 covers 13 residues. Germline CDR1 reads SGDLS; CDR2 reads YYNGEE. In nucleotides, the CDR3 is TGTGCCAGCAGCGCCGACAGCTCCTACGAGCAGTACTTC. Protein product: CASSADSSYEQYF. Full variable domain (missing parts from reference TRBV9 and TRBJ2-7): DSGVTQTPKHLITATGQRVTLRCSPRSGDLSVYWYQQSLDQGLQFLIQYYNGEERAKGNILERFSAQQFPDLHSELNLSSLELGDSALYFCASSADSSYEQYFGPGTRLTVT.

The CDR3 DNA reads TGTGCCAGCAGCTTAGCCCAGGGGGGTGGCCAAGAGACCCAGTACTTC. It translates to CASSLAQGGGQETQYF. The chain employs TRBV7-6 and TRBJ2-5; perhaps TRBD1 as D (7 bases). Between the trimmed V and J ends, which lost 0 bases and 1 base, there was a span of 12 bases. From germline, CDR1 is SGHVS and CDR2 FNYEAQ. This CDR3 is 16 amino acids long.

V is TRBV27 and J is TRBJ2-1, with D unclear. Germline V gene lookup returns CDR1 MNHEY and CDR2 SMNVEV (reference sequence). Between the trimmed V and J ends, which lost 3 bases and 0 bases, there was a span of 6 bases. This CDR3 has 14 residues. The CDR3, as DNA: TGTGCCAGCAGTTTTTTCCCCTCCTACAATGAGCAGTTCTTC. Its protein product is CASSFFPSYNEQFF.

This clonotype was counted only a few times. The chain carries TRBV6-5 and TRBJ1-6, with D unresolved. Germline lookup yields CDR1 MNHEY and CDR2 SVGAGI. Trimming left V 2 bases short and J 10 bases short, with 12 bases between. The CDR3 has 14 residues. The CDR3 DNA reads TGTGCCAGCAGTTACAATCAGTGGGTCTCACCCCTCCACTTT. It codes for CASSYNQWVSPLHF.

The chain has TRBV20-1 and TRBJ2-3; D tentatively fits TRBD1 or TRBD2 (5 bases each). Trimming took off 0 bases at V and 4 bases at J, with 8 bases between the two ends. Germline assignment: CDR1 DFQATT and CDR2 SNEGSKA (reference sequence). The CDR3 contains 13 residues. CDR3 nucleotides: TGCAGTGCTAGAGATGTGGGGGCAGATACGCAGTATTTT. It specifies CSARDVGADTQYF.

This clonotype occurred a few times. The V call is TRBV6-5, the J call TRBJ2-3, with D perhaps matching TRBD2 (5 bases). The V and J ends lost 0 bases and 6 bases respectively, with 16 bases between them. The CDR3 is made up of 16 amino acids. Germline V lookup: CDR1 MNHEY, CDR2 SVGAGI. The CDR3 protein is CASSYSGLASFDTQYF. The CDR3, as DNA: TGTGCCAGCAGTTACTCGGGTCTAGCCTCTTTCGATACGCAGTATTTT.

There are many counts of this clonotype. DNA of the CDR3: TGTGCCAGCAGCTTGAGTCAGGGATCCTACAATGAGCAGTTCTTC. Translated: CASSLSQGSYNEQFF. The V and J genes are TRBV5-4 and TRBJ2-1, with a possible D match to TRBD1 (5 bases). Trimming stripped 1 base from V and 1 base from J, with 9 bases between. The CDR3 runs 15 residues. Germline V gene sequence: CDR1 SGHNT, CDR2 YYREEE (reference sequence).

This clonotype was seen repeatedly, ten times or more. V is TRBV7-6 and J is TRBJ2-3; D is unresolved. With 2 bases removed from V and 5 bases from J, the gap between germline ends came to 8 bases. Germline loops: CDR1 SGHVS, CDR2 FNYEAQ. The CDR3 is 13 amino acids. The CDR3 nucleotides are TGTGCCAGCAGCTTACAGAGAGGAGATACGCAGTATTTT. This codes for CASSLQRGDTQYF.

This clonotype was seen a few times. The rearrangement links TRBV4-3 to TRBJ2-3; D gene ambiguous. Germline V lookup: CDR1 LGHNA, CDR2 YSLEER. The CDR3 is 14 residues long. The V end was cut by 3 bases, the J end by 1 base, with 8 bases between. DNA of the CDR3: TGCGCCAGCAGCCACGGGCAGGGCACAGATACGCAGTATTTT. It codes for CASSHGQGTDTQYF.

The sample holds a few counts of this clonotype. The CDR3 sequence is CASSFTGTDNYGYTF. The CDR3 DNA is TGTGCCAGCAGTTTTACCGGGACAGATAACTATGGCTACACCTTC. This chain links TRBV12-3 or TRBV12-4 with TRBJ1-2, with 7 bases lining up with TRBD1. The CDR3 has 15 amino acids. V trimming: 3 bases; J trimming: 1 base; junction bases outside the gene matches: 5.

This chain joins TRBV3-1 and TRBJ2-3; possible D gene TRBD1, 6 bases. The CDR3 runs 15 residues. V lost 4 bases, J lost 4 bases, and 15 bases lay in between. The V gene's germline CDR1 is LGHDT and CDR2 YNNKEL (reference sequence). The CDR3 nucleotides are TGTGCCAGCAGCCTCCCCAGGGGTAGGGCAGATACGCAGTATTTT. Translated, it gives CASSLPRGRADTQYF.

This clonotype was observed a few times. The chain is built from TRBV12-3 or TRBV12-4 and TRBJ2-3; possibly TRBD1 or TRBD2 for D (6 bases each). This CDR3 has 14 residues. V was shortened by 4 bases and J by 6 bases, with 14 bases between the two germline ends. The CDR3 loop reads CASSSGEVVDTQYF. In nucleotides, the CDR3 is TGTGCCAGCAGTTCAGGGGAGGTCGTGGATACGCAGTATTTT.

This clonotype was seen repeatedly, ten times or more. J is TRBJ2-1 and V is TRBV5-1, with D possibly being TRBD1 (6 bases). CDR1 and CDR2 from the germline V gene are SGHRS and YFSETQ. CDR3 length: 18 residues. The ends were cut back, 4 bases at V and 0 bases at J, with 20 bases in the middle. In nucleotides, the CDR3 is TGCGCCAGCAGCCTATTTGGACAGAAACGAGACTCCTACAATGAGCAGTTCTTC. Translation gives CASSLFGQKRDSYNEQFF.

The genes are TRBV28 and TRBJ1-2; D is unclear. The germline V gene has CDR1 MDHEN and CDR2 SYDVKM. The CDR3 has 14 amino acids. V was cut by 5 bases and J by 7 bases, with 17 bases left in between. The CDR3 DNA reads TGTGCCAGCAGTCTCCCCGACGCCGCGCGTGGCTACACCTTC. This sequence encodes CASSLPDAARGYTF.

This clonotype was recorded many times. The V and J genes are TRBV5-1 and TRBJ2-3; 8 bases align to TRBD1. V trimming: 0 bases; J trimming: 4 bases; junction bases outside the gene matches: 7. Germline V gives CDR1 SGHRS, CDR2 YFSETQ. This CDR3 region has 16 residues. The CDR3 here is CASSLGSRGLADTQYF. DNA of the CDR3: TGCGCCAGCAGCTTGGGAAGCAGGGGGCTTGCAGATACGCAGTATTTT.